This T cell receptor (beta chain) was profiled in a study of beta chain features in type 1 diabetes. Findings and caveats of the study: Within the patient group, naive, central memory and Treg TCRB repertoires appeared more similar to each other than within healthy donors.

This clone was observed a handful of times. Its antigen is currently unknown. The CDR3 spans 15 residues. Germline V CDR1 and CDR2: SGDLS, YYNGEE. Trimming cost V 3 bases and J 1 base; bases outside gene matches: 3. The authors reverse transcribed all of the isolated RNA, so sequencing captured expressed TCRB transcripts. Clones were sequenced by immunoSEQ multiplex PCR, and TCRdb holds only the in-frame ones, with some missing. This sample has a few hundred thousand clones; roughly 15% occur once, and the top ten carry approximately 0.02%. This chain connects TRBV9 to TRBJ2-3; 9 bases line up with TRBD2. This clonotype was sampled from a woman under 30 in good health. Specimen: naive CD4+ T cells from blood. CDR3 coding DNA: TGTGCCAGCAGCGGGTGGACTAGCGGCACAGATACGCAGTATTTT. Translated, it gives CASSGWTSGTDTQYF.